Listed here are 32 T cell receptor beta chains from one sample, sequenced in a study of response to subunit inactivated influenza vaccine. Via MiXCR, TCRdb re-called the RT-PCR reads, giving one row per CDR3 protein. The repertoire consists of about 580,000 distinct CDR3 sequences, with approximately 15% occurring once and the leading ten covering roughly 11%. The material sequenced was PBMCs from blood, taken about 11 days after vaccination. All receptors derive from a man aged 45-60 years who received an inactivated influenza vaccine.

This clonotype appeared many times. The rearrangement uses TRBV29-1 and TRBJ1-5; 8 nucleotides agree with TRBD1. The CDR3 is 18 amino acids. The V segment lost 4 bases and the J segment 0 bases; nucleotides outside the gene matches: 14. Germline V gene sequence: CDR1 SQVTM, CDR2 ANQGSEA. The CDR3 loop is CSVVQNHRGNSSNQPQHF. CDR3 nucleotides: TGCAGCGTTGTTCAGAACCACAGGGGGAATAGTAGCAATCAGCCCCAGCATTTT.

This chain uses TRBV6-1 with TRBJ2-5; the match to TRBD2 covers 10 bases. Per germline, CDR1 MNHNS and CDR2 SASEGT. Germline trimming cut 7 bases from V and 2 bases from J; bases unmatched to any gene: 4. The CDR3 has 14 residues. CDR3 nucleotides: TGTGCCAGCACCAGCGGGAGGGGACAAGAGACCCAGTACTTC. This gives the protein CASTSGRGQETQYF.

DNA for the CDR3: TGTGCCAGCAGCCAAGGTAAAAGGGCCTACACTGAAGCTTTCTTT. This encodes CASSQGKRAYTEAFF. V gene TRBV14 combines with J gene TRBJ1-1; D uncertain. The germline gives CDR1 SGHDN, CDR2 FVKESK. The V end was cut by 1 base, the J end by 3 bases, with 12 bases between. The CDR3 extends over 15 amino acids. Full variable domain (remainder filled in from reference TRBV14 and TRBJ1-1): EAGVTQFPSHSVIEKGQTVTLRCDPISGHDNLYWYRRVMGKEIKFLLHFVKESKQDESGMPNNRFLAERTGGTYSTLKVQPAELEDSGVYFCASSQGKRAYTEAFFGQGTRLTVV.

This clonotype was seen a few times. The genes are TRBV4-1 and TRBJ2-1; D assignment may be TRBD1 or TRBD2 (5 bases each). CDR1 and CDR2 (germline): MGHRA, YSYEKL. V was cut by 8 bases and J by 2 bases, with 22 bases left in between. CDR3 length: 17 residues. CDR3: CASSSVVGTATYNEQFF. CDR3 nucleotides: TGCGCCAGCTCGTCCGTGGTAGGGACGGCGACCTACAATGAGCAGTTCTTC.

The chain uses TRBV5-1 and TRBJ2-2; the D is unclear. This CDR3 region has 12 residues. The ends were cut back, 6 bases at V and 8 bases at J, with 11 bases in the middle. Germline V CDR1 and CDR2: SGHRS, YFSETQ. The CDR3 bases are TGCGCCAGCACTATAGGGAAAGGGGAGCTGTTTTTT. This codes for CASTIGKGELFF.

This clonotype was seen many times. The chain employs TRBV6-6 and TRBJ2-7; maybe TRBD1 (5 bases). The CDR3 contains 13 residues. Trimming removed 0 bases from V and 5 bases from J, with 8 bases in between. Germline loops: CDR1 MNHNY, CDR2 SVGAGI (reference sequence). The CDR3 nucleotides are TGTGCCAGCAGTTACTCGCTAGGGGACGAGCAGTACTTC. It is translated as CASSYSLGDEQYF.

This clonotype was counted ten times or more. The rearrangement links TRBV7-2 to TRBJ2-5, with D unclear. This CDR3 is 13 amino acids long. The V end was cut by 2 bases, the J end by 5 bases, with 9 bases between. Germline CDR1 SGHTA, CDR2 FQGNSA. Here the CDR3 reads CASSLYRSETQYF. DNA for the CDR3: TGTGCCAGCAGCTTATATAGGAGCGAGACCCAGTACTTC.

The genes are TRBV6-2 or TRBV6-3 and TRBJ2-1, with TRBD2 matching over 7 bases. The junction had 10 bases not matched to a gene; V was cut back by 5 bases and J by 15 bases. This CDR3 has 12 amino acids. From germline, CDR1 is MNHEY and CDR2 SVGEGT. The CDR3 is CASSPRTSQWFF. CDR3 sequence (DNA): TGTGCCAGCAGTCCAAGGACTAGTCAATGGTTCTTC.

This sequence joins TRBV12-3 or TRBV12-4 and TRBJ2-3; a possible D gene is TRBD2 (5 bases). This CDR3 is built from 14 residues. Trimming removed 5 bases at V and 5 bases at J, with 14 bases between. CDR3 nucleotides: TGTGCCAGCAGTCCCAGAGGGTGGGTAGATACGCAGTATTTT. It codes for CASSPRGWVDTQYF.

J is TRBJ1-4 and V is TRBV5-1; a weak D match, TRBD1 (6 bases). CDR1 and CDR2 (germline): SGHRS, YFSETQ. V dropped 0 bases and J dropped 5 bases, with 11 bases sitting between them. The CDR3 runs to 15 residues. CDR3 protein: CASSLAGQQNEKLFF. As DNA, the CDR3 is TGCGCCAGCAGCTTGGCCGGACAGCAGAATGAAAAACTGTTTTTT.

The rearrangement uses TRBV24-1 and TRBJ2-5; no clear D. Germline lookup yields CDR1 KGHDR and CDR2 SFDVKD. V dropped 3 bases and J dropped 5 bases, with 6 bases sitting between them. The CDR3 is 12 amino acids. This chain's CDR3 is CATSDPAETQYF. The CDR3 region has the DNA TGTGCCACCAGTGATCCGGCGGAGACCCAGTACTTC.

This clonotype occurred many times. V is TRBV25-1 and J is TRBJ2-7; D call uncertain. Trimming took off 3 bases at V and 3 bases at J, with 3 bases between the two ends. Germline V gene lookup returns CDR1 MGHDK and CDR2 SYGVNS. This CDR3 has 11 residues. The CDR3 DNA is TGTGCCAGCAGTGATTACTACGAGCAGTACTTC. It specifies CASSDYYEQYF.

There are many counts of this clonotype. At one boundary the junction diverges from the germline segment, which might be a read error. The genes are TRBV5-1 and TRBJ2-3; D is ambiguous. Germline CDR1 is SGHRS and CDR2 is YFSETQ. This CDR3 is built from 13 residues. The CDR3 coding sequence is TGTGCCAGCAGCTTGGGGTCCACAGATACGCAGTATTTT. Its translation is CASSLGSTDTQYF. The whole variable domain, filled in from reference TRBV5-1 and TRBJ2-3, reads KAGVTQTPRYLIKTRGQQVTLSCSPISGHRSVSWYQQTPGQGLQFLFEYFSETQRNKGNFPGRFSGRQFSNSRSEMNVSTLELGDSALYLCASSLGSTDTQYFGPGTRLTVL.

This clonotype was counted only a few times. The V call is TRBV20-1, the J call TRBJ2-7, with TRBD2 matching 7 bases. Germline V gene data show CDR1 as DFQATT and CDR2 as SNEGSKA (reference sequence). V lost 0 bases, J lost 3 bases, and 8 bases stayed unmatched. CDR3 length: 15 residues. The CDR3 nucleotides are TGCAGTGCTAGAGATAAGGGGCGGGAGAACTACGAGCAGTACTTC. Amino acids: CSARDKGRENYEQYF.

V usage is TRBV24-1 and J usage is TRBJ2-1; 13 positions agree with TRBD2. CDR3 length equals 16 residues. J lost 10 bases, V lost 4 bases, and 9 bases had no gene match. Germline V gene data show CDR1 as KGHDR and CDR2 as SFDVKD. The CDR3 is CATSEKTGTSGIEQFF. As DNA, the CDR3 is TGTGCCACCAGTGAGAAGACCGGGACTAGCGGGATAGAGCAGTTCTTC.

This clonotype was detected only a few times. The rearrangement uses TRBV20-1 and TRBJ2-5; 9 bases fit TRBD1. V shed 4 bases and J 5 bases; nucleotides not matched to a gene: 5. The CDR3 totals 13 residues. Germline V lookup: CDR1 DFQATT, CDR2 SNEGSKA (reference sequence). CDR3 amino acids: CSATQGAGETQYF. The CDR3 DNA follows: TGCAGTGCTACACAGGGGGCGGGGGAGACCCAGTACTTC.

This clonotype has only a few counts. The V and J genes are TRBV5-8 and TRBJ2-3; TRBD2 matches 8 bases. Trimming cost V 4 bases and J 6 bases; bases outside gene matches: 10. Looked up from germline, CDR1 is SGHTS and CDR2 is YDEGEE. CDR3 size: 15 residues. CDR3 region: CASSPPGTSDDTQYF. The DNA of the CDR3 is TGTGCCAGCAGCCCGCCCGGGACTAGTGACGATACGCAGTATTTT.

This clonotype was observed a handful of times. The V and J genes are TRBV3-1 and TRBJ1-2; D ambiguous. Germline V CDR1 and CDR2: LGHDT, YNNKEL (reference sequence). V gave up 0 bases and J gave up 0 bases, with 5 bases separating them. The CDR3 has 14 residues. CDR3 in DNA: TGTGCCAGCAGCCAAGATCCAGCTAACTATGGCTACACCTTC. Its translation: CASSQDPANYGYTF.

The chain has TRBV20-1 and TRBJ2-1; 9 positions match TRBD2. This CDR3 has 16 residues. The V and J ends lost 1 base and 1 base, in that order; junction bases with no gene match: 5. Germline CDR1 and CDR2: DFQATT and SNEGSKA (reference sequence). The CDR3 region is CSARGLAVASYNEQFF. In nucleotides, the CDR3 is TGCAGTGCTAGAGGACTAGCGGTGGCTTCCTACAATGAGCAGTTCTTC.

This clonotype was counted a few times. Here the CDR3 DNA reads TGTGCCAGCAGGCCGAATACGGGTGAAAAACTGTTTTTT. Its protein product is CASRPNTGEKLFF. This chain uses TRBV2 with TRBJ1-4; D gene ambiguous. Germline CDR1 and CDR2: SNHLY and FYNNEI. The V gene lost 6 bases and the J gene lost 7 bases, with 12 bases spanning the gap. The CDR3 extends over 13 amino acids.

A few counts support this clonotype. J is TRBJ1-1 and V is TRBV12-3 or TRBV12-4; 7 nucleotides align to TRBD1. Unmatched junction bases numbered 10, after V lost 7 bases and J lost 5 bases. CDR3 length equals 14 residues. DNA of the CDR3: TGTGCCAGCAACCCGGACAGGACGAATACTGAAGCTTTCTTT. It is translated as CASNPDRTNTEAFF.

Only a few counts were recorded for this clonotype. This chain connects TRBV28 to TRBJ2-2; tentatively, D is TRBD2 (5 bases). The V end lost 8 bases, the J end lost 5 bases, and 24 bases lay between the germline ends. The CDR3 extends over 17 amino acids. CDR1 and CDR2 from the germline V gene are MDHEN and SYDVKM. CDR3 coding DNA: TGTGCCAGCCGAACCCTTAGCCGGGAACCCAGGACCGGGGAGCTGTTTTTT. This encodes CASRTLSREPRTGELFF.

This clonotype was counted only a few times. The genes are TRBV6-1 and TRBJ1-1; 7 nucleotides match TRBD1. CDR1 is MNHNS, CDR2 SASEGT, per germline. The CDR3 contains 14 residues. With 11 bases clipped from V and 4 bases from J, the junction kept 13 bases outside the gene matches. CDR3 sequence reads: CAPTLCRGGTEAFF. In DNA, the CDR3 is TGTGCCCCCACCCTGTGCAGGGGGGGCACTGAAGCTTTCTTT.

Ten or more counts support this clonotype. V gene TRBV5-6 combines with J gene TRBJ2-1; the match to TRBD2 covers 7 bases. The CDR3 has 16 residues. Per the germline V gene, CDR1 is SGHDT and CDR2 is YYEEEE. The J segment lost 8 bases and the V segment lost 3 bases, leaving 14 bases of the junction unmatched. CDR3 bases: TGTGCCAGCAGCTGGGGTCCAACGGGAGGTAGGGATGAGCAGTTCTTC. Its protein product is CASSWGPTGGRDEQFF.

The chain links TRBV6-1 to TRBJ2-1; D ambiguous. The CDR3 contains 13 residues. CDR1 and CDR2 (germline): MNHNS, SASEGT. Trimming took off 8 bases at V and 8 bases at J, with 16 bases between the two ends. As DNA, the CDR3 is TGTGCCAGCCTGGGATCTACGATGGATGAGCAGTTCTTC. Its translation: CASLGSTMDEQFF.

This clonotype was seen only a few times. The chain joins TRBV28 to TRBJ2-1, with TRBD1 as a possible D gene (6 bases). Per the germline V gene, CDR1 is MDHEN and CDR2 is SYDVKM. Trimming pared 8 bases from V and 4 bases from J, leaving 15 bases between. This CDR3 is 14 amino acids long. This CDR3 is CASSQGFIYNEQFF. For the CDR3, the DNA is TGTGCCAGCTCACAGGGATTTATATACAATGAGCAGTTCTTC.

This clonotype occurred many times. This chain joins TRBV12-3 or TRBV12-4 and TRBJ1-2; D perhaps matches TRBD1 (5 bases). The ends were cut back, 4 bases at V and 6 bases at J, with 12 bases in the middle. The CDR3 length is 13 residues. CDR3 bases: TGTGCCAGCAGTTCCGCAGGGTTTCATGGCTACACCTTC. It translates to CASSSAGFHGYTF.

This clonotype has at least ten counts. For the CDR3, the DNA is TGCGCCAGCAGCTTCGGACACACGAACACCGGGGAGCTGTTTTTT. Translation: CASSFGHTNTGELFF. V and J are TRBV5-1 and TRBJ2-2; D might be TRBD1 (5 bases). Germline CDR1 SGHRS, CDR2 YFSETQ. V was pared by 2 bases and J by 0 bases, with 8 bases between. The CDR3 totals 15 residues.

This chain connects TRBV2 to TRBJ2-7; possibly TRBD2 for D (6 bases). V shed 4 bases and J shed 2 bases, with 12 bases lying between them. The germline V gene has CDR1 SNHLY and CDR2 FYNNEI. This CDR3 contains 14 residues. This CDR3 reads CASSGGTYPYEQYF. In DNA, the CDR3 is TGTGCCAGCAGTGGTGGGACTTACCCCTACGAGCAGTACTTC.

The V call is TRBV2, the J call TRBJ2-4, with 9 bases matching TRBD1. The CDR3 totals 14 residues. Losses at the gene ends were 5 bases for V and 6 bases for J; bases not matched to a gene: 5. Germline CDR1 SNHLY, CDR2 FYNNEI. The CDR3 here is CASSTGGEGNIQYF. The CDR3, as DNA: TGTGCCAGCAGTACAGGGGGCGAGGGAAACATTCAGTACTTC.

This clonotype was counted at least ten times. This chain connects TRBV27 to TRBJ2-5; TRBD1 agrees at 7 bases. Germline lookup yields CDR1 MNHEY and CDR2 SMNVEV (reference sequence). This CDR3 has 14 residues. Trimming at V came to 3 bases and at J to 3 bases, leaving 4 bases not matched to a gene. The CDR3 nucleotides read TGTGCCAGCAGTTTTGGTACAGGGGAAGAGACCCAGTACTTC. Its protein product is CASSFGTGEETQYF.

CDR3 DNA sequence: TGTGCCAGCAGCCAGTCCTTTCGCGGCGGTCCAATCACCGGGGAGCTGTTTTTT. Amino acids: CASSQSFRGGPITGELFF. The chain is built from TRBV14 and TRBJ2-2; D ambiguous. The CDR3 has 18 residues. Trimming pared 3 bases from V and 4 bases from J, leaving 21 bases between. Germline loops: CDR1 SGHDN, CDR2 FVKESK.